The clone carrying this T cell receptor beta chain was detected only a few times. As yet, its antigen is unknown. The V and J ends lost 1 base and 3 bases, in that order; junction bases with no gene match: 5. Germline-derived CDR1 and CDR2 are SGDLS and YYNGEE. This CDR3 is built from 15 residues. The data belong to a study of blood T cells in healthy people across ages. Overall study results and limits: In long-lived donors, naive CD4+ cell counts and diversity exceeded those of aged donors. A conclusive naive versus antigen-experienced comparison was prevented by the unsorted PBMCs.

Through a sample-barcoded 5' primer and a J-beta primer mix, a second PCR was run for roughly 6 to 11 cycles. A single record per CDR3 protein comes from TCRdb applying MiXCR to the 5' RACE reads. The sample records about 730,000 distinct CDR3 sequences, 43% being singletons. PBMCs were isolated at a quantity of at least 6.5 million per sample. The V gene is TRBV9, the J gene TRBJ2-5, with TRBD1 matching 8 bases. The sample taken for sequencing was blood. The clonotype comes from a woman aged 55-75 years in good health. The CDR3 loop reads CASSVSGTGKETQYF. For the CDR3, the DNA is TGTGCCAGCAGCGTATCTGGGACAGGCAAAGAGACCCAGTACTTC. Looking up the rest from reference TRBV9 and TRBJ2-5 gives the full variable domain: DSGVTQTPKHLITATGQRVTLRCSPRSGDLSVYWYQQSLDQGLQFLIQYYNGEERAKGNILERFSAQQFPDLHSELNLSSLELGDSALYFCASSVSGTGKETQYFGPGTRLLVL.